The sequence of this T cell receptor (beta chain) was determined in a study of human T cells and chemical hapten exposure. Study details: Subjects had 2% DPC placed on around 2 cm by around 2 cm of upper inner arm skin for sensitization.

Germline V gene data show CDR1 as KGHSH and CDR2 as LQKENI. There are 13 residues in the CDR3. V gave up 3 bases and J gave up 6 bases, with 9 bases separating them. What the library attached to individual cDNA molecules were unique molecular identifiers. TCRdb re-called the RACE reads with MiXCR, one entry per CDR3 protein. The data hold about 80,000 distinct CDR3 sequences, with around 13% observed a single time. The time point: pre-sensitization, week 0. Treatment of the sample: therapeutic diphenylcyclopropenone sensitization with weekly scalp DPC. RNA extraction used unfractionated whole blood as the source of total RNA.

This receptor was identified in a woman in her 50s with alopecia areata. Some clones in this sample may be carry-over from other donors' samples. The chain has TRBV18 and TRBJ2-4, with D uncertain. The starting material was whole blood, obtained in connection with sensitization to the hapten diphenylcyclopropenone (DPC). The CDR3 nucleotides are TGTGCCAGCTCACCTTCGGGCTCAAACATTCAGTACTTC. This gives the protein CASSPSGSNIQYF.